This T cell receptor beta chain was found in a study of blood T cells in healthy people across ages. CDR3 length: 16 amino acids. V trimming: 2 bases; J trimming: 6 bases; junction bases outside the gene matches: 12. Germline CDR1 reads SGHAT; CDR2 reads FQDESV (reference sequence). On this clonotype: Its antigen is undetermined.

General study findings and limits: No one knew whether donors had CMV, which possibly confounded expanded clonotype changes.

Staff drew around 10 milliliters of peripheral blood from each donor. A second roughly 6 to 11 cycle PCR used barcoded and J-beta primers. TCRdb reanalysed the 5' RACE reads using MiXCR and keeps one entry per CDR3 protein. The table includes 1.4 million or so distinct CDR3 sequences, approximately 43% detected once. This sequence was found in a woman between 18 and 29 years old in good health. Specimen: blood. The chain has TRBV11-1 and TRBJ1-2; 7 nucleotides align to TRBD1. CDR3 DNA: TGTGCCAGCAGCTTATCCTTGGGGACAGCCGGTCATGGCTACACCTTC. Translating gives CASSLSLGTAGHGYTF. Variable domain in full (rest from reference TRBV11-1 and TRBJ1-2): EAEVAQSPRYKITEKSQAVAFWCDPISGHATLYWYRQILGQGPELLVQFQDESVVDDSQLPKDRFSAERLKGVDSTLKIQPAELGDSAMYLCASSLSLGTAGHGYTFGSGTRLTVV.